This T cell receptor (beta chain) was captured by sequencing in a study of cytomegalovirus exposure and HLA in healthy donors. PCR was performed using 60 Vbeta and 13 Jbeta primers. Data came from immunoSEQ multiplex PCR; TCRdb stores just in-frame clones and leaves some out. This table holds roughly 100,000 clones, approximately 72% found once. Between the trimmed V and J ends, which lost 2 bases and 5 bases, there was a span of 9 bases. CDR1 is SGHNT and CDR2 is YENEEA in the germline V gene. The CDR3 length is 13 residues. The TCR was taken from a man aged 25 to 40 in good health and CMV-seronegative. Sequenced material: PBMCs. The chain links TRBV11-3 to TRBJ1-1, with D unclear. CDR3 sequence (DNA): TGTGCCAGCAGCTTATTTAGTTCGACTGAAGCTTTCTTT. Translating it yields CASSLFSSTEAFF.